The T cell receptor beta chain under discussion was sequenced for a study of blood T cells in healthy people across ages. Findings and limits, study-wide: Measured against age, TCR beta diversity per million T cells decreased in a roughly linear manner.

Each individual donor underwent a draw of approximately 9.8 milliliters of peripheral blood. Germline-derived CDR1 and CDR2 are KGHSH and LQKENI. This CDR3 has 13 amino acids. Trimming stripped 0 bases from V and 6 bases from J, with 8 bases between. This clonotype was counted a few times. Its specificity is unknown. The authors ran a second PCR of about 6 to 12 cycles using a sample-barcoded 5' primer and a J-beta primer mix. Every cDNA molecule bore a tag from a template-switch adaptor containing 12 random nucleotides. Every sample gave at least 2.5 million paired-end reads containing CDR3. TCRdb independently ran MiXCR on the 5' RACE reads; one entry per CDR3 protein. The sample has over 1,500,000 distinct CDR3 sequences, 35% to 50% seen once.

This chain connects TRBV18 to TRBJ1-2; no reliable D call. The sequence derives from a human donor in good health. The source material was blood. The CDR3 DNA is TGTGCCAGCTCACCACCGAACTGGGATGGCTACACCTTC. Its protein product is CASSPPNWDGYTF.